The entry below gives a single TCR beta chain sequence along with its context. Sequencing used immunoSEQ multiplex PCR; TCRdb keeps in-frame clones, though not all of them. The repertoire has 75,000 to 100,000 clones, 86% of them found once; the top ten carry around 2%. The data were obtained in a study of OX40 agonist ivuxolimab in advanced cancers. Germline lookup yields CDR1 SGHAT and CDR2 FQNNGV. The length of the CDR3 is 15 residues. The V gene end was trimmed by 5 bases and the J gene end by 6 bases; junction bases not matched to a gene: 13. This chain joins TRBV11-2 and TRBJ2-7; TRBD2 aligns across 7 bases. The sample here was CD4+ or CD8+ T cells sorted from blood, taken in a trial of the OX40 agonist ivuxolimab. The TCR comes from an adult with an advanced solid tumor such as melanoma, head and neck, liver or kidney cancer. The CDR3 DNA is TGTGCCAGCAGCCCCCGTGGCGGGGGTGGTGTCGAGCAGTACTTC. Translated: CASSPRGGGGVEQYF.